A selection of T cell receptor beta chains follows, all from one sample in a study of cytomegalovirus exposure and HLA in healthy donors. The repertoire was sequenced with immunoSEQ multiplex PCR; TCRdb's copy has only in-frame clones and lacks some. Of some 200,000 clones listed, 75% to 85% are singletons. The sequenced sample was PBMCs. These receptors were collected from a woman in her 40s in good health and CMV-seronegative. The CDR3 runs from the conserved cysteine through the conserved F or W. A D gene is named only where the DNA matches it firmly. Rows may omit the clone size; those that give it use once, few, many or a size class.

J | V | size | D | CDR3 | DNA
TRBJ1-4 | TRBV7-3 | NA | TRBD1 | CASSQTGRGNEKLFF | TGTGCCAGCAGCCAGACGGGCAGGGGGAATGAAAAACTGTTTTTT
TRBJ2-1 | TRBV7-3 | NA | TRBD1 | CASSPGQAGGEQFF | TGTGCCAGCAGCCCGGGACAGGCTGGCGGTGAGCAGTTCTTC
TRBJ1-5 | TRBV27 | NA | TRBD1 | CASSLRQGVNQPQHF | TGTGCCAGCAGTTTAAGACAGGGGGTAAATCAGCCCCAGCATTTT
TRBJ2-1 | TRBV7-9 | NA | TRBD2 | CASSPSGNEQFF | TGTGCCAGCAGTCCTAGCGGTAATGAGCAGTTCTTC
TRBJ2-7 | TRBV7-7 | NA | NA | CASSLTPKSALRNYEQYF | TGTGCCAGCAGCTTAACGCCGAAGAGCGCCCTACGGAACTACGAGCAGTACTTC
TRBJ1-1 | TRBV7-8 | NA | TRBD1 | CASSLSYGGTGDLKAFF | TGTGCCAGCAGCTTGTCATACGGAGGGACAGGGGACCTTAAAGCTTTCTTT
TRBJ2-7 | TRBV19 | NA | NA | CASSLSYEQYF | TGTGCCAGTAGCCTCTCCTACGAGCAGTACTTC
TRBJ1-3 | TRBV7-3 | NA | NA | CASSSSSGNTIYF | TGTGCCAGCAGCTCGAGCTCTGGAAACACCATATATTTT
TRBJ2-7 | TRBV19 | NA | NA | CASSIGYPYEQYF | TGTGCCAGTAGTATAGGCTACCCCTACGAGCAGTACTTC
TRBJ1-1 | TRBV7-9 | NA | NA | CASSLYGANTEAFF | TGTGCCAGCAGCTTATATGGGGCTAACACTGAAGCTTTCTTT
TRBJ1-5 | TRBV27 | NA | TRBD1 | CASSTGQGIQPQHF | TGTGCCAGCAGTACCGGACAGGGTATTCAGCCCCAGCATTTT
TRBJ2-7 | TRBV18 | NA | NA | CASSPSQATYEQYF | TGTGCCAGCTCACCGAGCCAGGCAACCTACGAGCAGTACTTC
TRBJ2-1 | TRBV28 | NA | TRBD1 | CASSLGRGTGKFF | TGTGCCAGCAGTTTAGGGAGAGGGACAGGGAAGTTCTTC
TRBJ2-2 | TRBV13 | once | NA | CASSLGVQGYTGELFF | TGTGCCAGCAGCTTAGGTGTACAGGGATACACCGGGGAGCTGTTTTTT
TRBJ2-3 | TRBV27 | NA | NA | CASSLGAGLTDTQYF | TGTGCCAGCAGTTTAGGGGCTGGATTAACAGATACGCAGTATTTT
TRBJ2-7 | TRBV18 | few | NA | CASSPTRRGGTYEQYF | TGTGCCAGCTCACCAACACGGAGAGGGGGTACCTACGAGCAGTACTTC
TRBJ1-2 | TRBV4-1 | NA | NA | CASSQGTGDTLYGYTF | TGCGCCAGCAGCCAAGGTACCGGCGACACCCTTTATGGCTACACCTTC
TRBJ2-2 | TRBV4-1 | NA | TRBD2 | CASSHLGLAGAYGNTGELFF | TGCGCCAGCAGCCACCTTGGACTAGCGGGAGCGTACGGGAACACCGGGGAGCTGTTTTTT
TRBJ2-2 | TRBV5-1 | NA | TRBD1 | CASSLAGGLPGELFF | TGCGCCAGCAGCTTGGCAGGGGGCCTCCCCGGGGAGCTGTTTTTT
TRBJ2-4 | TRBV10-3 | NA | NA | CAISESFLQGQLAKNIQYF | TGTGCCATCAGTGAGTCATTCCTACAGGGACAACTAGCCAAAAACATTCAGTACTTC